This T cell receptor beta chain was observed in a study of T cell changes during pregnancy in multiple sclerosis. The protocol was immunoSEQ multiplex PCR, while the TCRdb copy is restricted to in-frame clones and leaves out a portion. Of 90,000 or so clones listed, approximately 90% are singletons. The sequence was collected from a female donor with multiple sclerosis, enrolled in a pregnancy study. Sequenced here: peripheral blood, sampled before pregnancy.

CDR3 in amino acids: CASSLGVAGGQETQYF. Here the CDR3 DNA reads TGCGCCAGCAGCTTGGGGGTAGCGGGGGGACAAGAGACCCAGTACTTC. The V and J genes are TRBV5-1 and TRBJ2-5; TRBD2 aligns across 10 bases. The V gene end was trimmed by 0 bases and the J gene end by 2 bases; junction bases not matched to a gene: 4. The CDR3 runs 16 residues. Per germline, CDR1 SGHRS and CDR2 YFSETQ. Full variable domain (remainder filled in from reference TRBV5-1 and TRBJ2-5): KAGVTQTPRYLIKTRGQQVTLSCSPISGHRSVSWYQQTPGQGLQFLFEYFSETQRNKGNFPGRFSGRQFSNSRSEMNVSTLELGDSALYLCASSLGVAGGQETQYFGPGTRLLVL.